Below are 31 T cell receptor beta chains sequenced from a single sample in a study of cytomegalovirus exposure and HLA in healthy donors. The study ran its PCR with 60 Vbeta and 13 Jbeta primers. Sequenced by immunoSEQ multiplex PCR; TCRdb stores in-frame clones only, minus some. The sample includes about 130,000 clones. Sequenced: PBMCs. All receptors derive from a man between 40 and 49 years old in good health and CMV-seronegative.

The V call is TRBV5-6, the J call TRBJ2-7, with D possibly matching TRBD1 (5 bases). This CDR3 contains 13 residues. V was cut by 1 base and J by 3 bases, with 8 bases left in between. From germline, CDR1 is SGHDT and CDR2 YYEEEE. CDR3 coding DNA: TGTGCCAGCAGCTTGTGGACAAGCTACGAGCAGTACTTC. Translation: CASSLWTSYEQYF.

The rearrangement links TRBV2 to TRBJ2-2, with D uncertain. Germline CDR1 SNHLY, CDR2 FYNNEI. The CDR3 is made up of 12 amino acids. V lost 5 bases and J 6 bases, leaving 7 bases between the germline ends. CDR3 loop: CASSMESGELFF. The CDR3 DNA reads TGTGCCAGCAGTATGGAGTCCGGGGAGCTGTTTTTT.

The gene calls are TRBV5-4 and TRBJ2-5; 11 nucleotides line up with TRBD1. The CDR3 runs 15 residues. V was pared by 3 bases and J by 5 bases, with 6 bases of the junction left unmatched. CDR1 SGHNT and CDR2 YYREEE come from the germline V gene (reference sequence). This CDR3 reads CASSSAGQGVETQYF. For the CDR3, the DNA is TGTGCCAGCAGCTCGGCGGGACAGGGGGTGGAGACCCAGTACTTC.

The chain has TRBV30 and TRBJ1-3, with D possibly being TRBD1 (5 bases). The CDR3 is 14 residues long. Germline CDR1 GTSNPN, CDR2 SVGIG (reference sequence). V was clipped by 2 bases and J by 9 bases, with 17 bases between them. The CDR3 DNA is TGTGCCTGGAGTCACGGCACGACGGGGGTCACCATATATTTT. This sequence encodes CAWSHGTTGVTIYF.

With regard to this clone: An end of the junction does not agree with germline; a read error may underlie this. The gene calls are TRBV10-3 and TRBJ2-2; 9 nucleotides align to TRBD1. CDR1 and CDR2 from the germline V gene are ENHRY and SYGVKD. The CDR3 has 14 amino acids. This chain's CDR3 is CAIWDRENTGELLF. The CDR3 DNA reads as TGTGCCATATGGGACAGGGAAAACACCGGGGAGCTGCTTTTT.

The chain joins TRBV28 to TRBJ2-7, with 7 bases matching TRBD1. The junction had 11 bases not matched to a gene; V was cut back by 9 bases and J by 3 bases. CDR3 length: 14 amino acids. Germline assignment: CDR1 MDHEN and CDR2 SYDVKM. This chain's CDR3 is CASFTPGQIYEQYF. CDR3 sequence (DNA): TGTGCCAGTTTTACCCCGGGACAGATCTACGAGCAGTACTTC.

This sequence joins TRBV11-2 and TRBJ2-1, with D possibly TRBD2 on 6 matching bases. CDR1 SGHAT and CDR2 FQNNGV come from the germline V gene. The V gene lost 5 bases and the J gene lost 6 bases, with 20 bases spanning the gap. CDR3 length equals 16 residues. The chain's CDR3 is CASSPDRDSWPNEQFF. DNA for the CDR3: TGTGCCAGCAGCCCAGACCGGGACTCCTGGCCCAATGAGCAGTTCTTC.

This chain links TRBV7-9 with TRBJ1-1, with 8 nucleotides matching TRBD1. The CDR3 spans 13 residues. CDR1 and CDR2 from the germline V gene are SEHNR and FQNEAQ (reference sequence). V lost 5 bases, J lost 3 bases, and 2 bases stayed unmatched. The CDR3 sequence: CASSQDRDTEAFF. The CDR3 DNA reads TGTGCCAGCAGCCAGGACAGGGACACTGAAGCTTTCTTT.

The genes are TRBV18 and TRBJ1-1; D is unclear. The CDR3 sequence is 14 residues long. CDR1 and CDR2 (germline): KGHSH, LQKENI. The V end lost 3 bases, the J end lost 4 bases, and 12 bases lay between the germline ends. The DNA for the CDR3 is TGTGCCAGCTCACCCTCGCTTGAGGCCACTGAAGCTTTCTTT. Its protein is CASSPSLEATEAFF.

V gene TRBV7-8 combines with J gene TRBJ1-3; tentatively, D is TRBD1 (6 bases). The CDR3 covers 16 residues. Germline CDR1 is SGHVS and CDR2 is FQNEAQ. The V gene lost 2 bases and the J gene lost 0 bases, with 11 bases spanning the gap. The CDR3 is CASSLTTGISGNTIYF. Written as DNA, the CDR3 is TGTGCCAGCAGCTTAACAACAGGGATCTCTGGAAACACCATATATTTT.

This rearrangement joins TRBV28 to TRBJ1-5; 7 bases are a match to TRBD1. CDR3 length equals 16 residues. V was pared by 4 bases and J by 2 bases, with 8 bases of the junction left unmatched. CDR1 and CDR2 (germline): MDHEN, SYDVKM. CDR3 region: CASSSPTGLGNQPQHF. The CDR3, as DNA: TGTGCCAGCAGTTCCCCGACAGGGTTAGGCAATCAGCCCCAGCATTTT.

V usage is TRBV7-9 and J usage is TRBJ2-3; D is uncertain. From germline, CDR1 is SEHNR and CDR2 FQNEAQ (reference sequence). V was cut by 2 bases and J by 0 bases, with 6 bases left in between. This CDR3 comprises 14 residues. The CDR3 DNA follows: TGTGCCAGCAGCTTATCGGTCAGCACAGATACGCAGTATTTT. Translating it yields CASSLSVSTDTQYF.

Points on this clone: This sample also contains other DNA sequences that code for the same CDR3. The V gene is TRBV5-6, the J gene TRBJ2-7; possible D gene TRBD1, 5 bases. Germline V gene data show CDR1 as SGHDT and CDR2 as YYEEEE. This CDR3 spans 15 amino acids. Trimming cost V 4 bases and J 2 bases, with 16 bases left between them. The CDR3 coding sequence is TGTGCCAGCAGCCCCCAAGGGCAGGGCGCCTACGAGCAGTACTTC. Translating gives CASSPQGQGAYEQYF.

Of note for this clone: Its ends do not fully match the called genes, so a read error is possible. J is TRBJ2-3 and V is TRBV5-6, with D maybe TRBD2 (5 bases). Germline CDR1 SGHDT, CDR2 YYEEEE. CDR3 length: 12 amino acids. For the CDR3, the DNA is TGTGCCACCAGCGGACTCTCAGATACGCAGTATTTT. Its protein product is CATSGLSDTQYF.

The chain links TRBV27 to TRBJ2-7, with 11 bases fitting TRBD2. The CDR3 totals 15 residues. V lost 0 bases, J lost 4 bases, and 2 bases stayed unmatched. Germline CDR1 MNHEY, CDR2 SMNVEV (reference sequence). CDR3 amino acids: CASSLSPSGRYEQYF. CDR3 coding DNA: TGTGCCAGCAGTTTATCTCCTAGCGGGAGGTACGAGCAGTACTTC.

The chain links TRBV4-1 to TRBJ1-3; D call uncertain. V was cut by 1 base and J by 0 bases, with 7 bases left in between. The germline V gene encodes CDR1 MGHRA and CDR2 YSYEKL. This CDR3 region has 15 residues. This CDR3 is CASSQAGSSGNTIYF. The CDR3 nucleotides read TGCGCCAGCAGCCAAGCCGGTAGCTCTGGAAACACCATATATTTT.

The chain joins TRBV5-6 to TRBJ2-7; TRBD1 might be the D (5 bases). The CDR3 loop spans 14 amino acids. With 3 bases removed from V and 3 bases from J, the gap between germline ends came to 13 bases. Germline CDR1 is SGHDT and CDR2 is YYEEEE. CDR3 sequence: CASSSQKGNYEQYF. In nucleotides, the CDR3 is TGTGCCAGCAGCTCACAAAAGGGGAACTACGAGCAGTACTTC.

The genes are TRBV28 and TRBJ1-5; possibly TRBD1 for D (5 bases). Germline V gives CDR1 MDHEN, CDR2 SYDVKM. Trimming took 4 bases from V and 0 from J, leaving 13 bases between them. CDR3 size: 16 residues. The CDR3 DNA sequence: TGTGCCAGCAGTTCCCCCTCAGGGTATAGCAATCAGCCCCAGCATTTT. The encoded protein is CASSSPSGYSNQPQHF.

The V call is TRBV13, the J call TRBJ2-1; 7 nucleotides line up with TRBD1. V shed 5 bases, J shed 4 bases, and the junction held 11 bases outside the gene matches. Germline V gives CDR1 PRHDT, CDR2 FYEKMQ (reference sequence). CDR3 length equals 16 residues. CDR3 protein: CASSQPPDRRYNEQFF. CDR3 sequence (DNA): TGTGCCAGCAGCCAGCCCCCGGACAGGAGATACAATGAGCAGTTCTTC.

The V call is TRBV6-5, the J call TRBJ2-1; 8 bases are shared with TRBD2. The CDR3 covers 15 residues. The junction had 8 bases not matched to a gene; V was cut back by 6 bases and J by 4 bases. CDR1 and CDR2 from the germline V gene are MNHEY and SVGAGI. This CDR3 reads CASSLTSAAYNEQFF. The CDR3 DNA reads TGTGCCAGCAGCCTGACTAGCGCCGCTTACAATGAGCAGTTCTTC.

The V gene is TRBV5-6, the J gene TRBJ2-7, with TRBD2 matching 7 bases. Germline-derived CDR1 and CDR2 are SGHDT and YYEEEE. The CDR3 is 14 amino acids. V was clipped by 0 bases and J by 3 bases; unmatched bases: 3. CDR3 in DNA: TGTGCCAGCAGCTTGGGACTAGCCCACTACGAGCAGTACTTC. Translating it yields CASSLGLAHYEQYF.

The CDR3 reads CASRLAGGPGAYEQYF. CDR3 DNA: TGTGCCAGCCGGCTAGCGGGAGGGCCGGGGGCCTACGAGCAGTACTTC. The rearrangement joins TRBV27 to TRBJ2-7; 12 nucleotides agree with TRBD2. The germline V gene encodes CDR1 MNHEY and CDR2 SMNVEV (reference sequence). This CDR3 spans 16 amino acids. V trimming: 8 bases; J trimming: 2 bases; junction bases outside the gene matches: 10.

The V and J genes are TRBV5-6 and TRBJ2-1, with 7 bases identical to TRBD2. Germline assignment: CDR1 SGHDT and CDR2 YYEEEE. The CDR3 covers 16 residues. Trimming at V came to 1 base and at J to 8 bases, leaving 12 bases not matched to a gene. Here the CDR3 reads CASSLFGGRSVDEQFF. The DNA for the CDR3 is TGTGCCAGCAGCTTGTTCGGCGGGAGAAGTGTAGATGAGCAGTTCTTC.

The chain joins TRBV7-9 to TRBJ2-7, with a tentative D call TRBD1 (6 bases). V lost 1 base to trimming and J lost 2 bases, with 9 bases between them. The CDR3 loop spans 14 amino acids. From germline, CDR1 is SEHNR and CDR2 FQNEAQ (reference sequence). The CDR3 protein is CASSLEGGPYEQYF. CDR3 coding DNA: TGTGCCAGCAGCTTAGAAGGGGGTCCCTACGAGCAGTACTTC.

This chain uses TRBV5-1 with TRBJ2-1; 12 nucleotides match TRBD2. Germline V gene lookup returns CDR1 SGHRS and CDR2 YFSETQ. V gave up 4 bases and J gave up 4 bases; unmatched junction bases: 3. This CDR3 spans 15 amino acids. This CDR3 reads CASSRTSGNYNEQFF. The CDR3 DNA sequence: TGCGCCAGCAGCCGGACTAGCGGGAATTACAATGAGCAGTTCTTC.

The V and J genes are TRBV14 and TRBJ2-7; TRBD2 matches 13 bases. The CDR3 is made up of 19 amino acids. Germline V gene lookup returns CDR1 SGHDN and CDR2 FVKESK. Trimming took 4 bases from V and 5 from J; bases not matched to a gene: 17. The chain's CDR3 is CASSLNPLLAGGPWDEQYF. The CDR3 DNA reads as TGTGCCAGCAGCCTGAACCCCTTACTAGCGGGAGGGCCTTGGGACGAGCAGTACTTC.

The chain has TRBV6-5 and TRBJ1-1; D perhaps matches TRBD1 (6 bases). Trimming cost V 6 bases and J 4 bases, with 18 bases left between them. Germline V gene lookup returns CDR1 MNHEY and CDR2 SVGAGI. This CDR3 comprises 15 residues. The CDR3 DNA follows: TGTGCCAGCAGATCCCCGGGACAAAGGCCCACTGAAGCTTTCTTT. Residues: CASRSPGQRPTEAFF.

To note about this clone: The junction shows a germline mismatch at one end, possibly a read error. The chain combines TRBV18 with TRBJ1-4, with D possibly matching TRBD1 (5 bases). The CDR3 contains 13 residues. Germline CDR1 is KGHSH and CDR2 is LQKENI. The CDR3 DNA reads as TGTGACAGCTCACCACCCTTGCAGGGCGGACTGTTTTTT. This translates into CDSSPPLQGGLFF.

V usage is TRBV28 and J usage is TRBJ2-1; 7 bases line up with TRBD2. From germline, CDR1 is MDHEN and CDR2 SYDVKM. There are 14 residues in the CDR3. With V trimmed by 2 bases and J by 6 bases, 4 bases remained unmatched. CDR3 DNA sequence: TGTGCCAGCAGTTTAAGGGACTACGCCAATGAGCAGTTCTTC. Translated, it gives CASSLRDYANEQFF.

The V call is TRBV30, the J call TRBJ1-1; D not resolved. The CDR3 spans 10 residues. Germline assignment: CDR1 GTSNPN and CDR2 SVGIG (reference sequence). Trimming cost V 4 bases and J 11 bases, with 11 bases left between them. CDR3 nucleotides: TGTGCCTGGATACGGGGAAAGGCTTTCTTT. It codes for CAWIRGKAFF. The full variable domain, with the rest looked up from reference TRBV30 and TRBJ1-1, is SQTIHQWPATLVQPVGSPLSLECTVEGTSNPNLYWYRQAAGRGLQLLFYSVGIGQISSEVPQNLSASRPQDRQFILSSKKLLLSDSGFYLCAWIRGKAFFGQGTRLTVV.

The rearrangement uses TRBV28 and TRBJ2-3; 11 nucleotides match TRBD1. The CDR3 is made up of 15 amino acids. CDR1 and CDR2 from the germline V gene are MDHEN and SYDVKM. Trimming at V came to 3 bases and at J to 3 bases, leaving 2 bases not matched to a gene. In nucleotides, the CDR3 is TGTGCCAGCAGTTTGGACAGGGGGCAAACAGATACGCAGTATTTT. It specifies CASSLDRGQTDTQYF.